The table lists the clone carrying this T cell receptor (beta chain) with a few counts. Primers for the PCR totalled 60 Vbeta and 13 Jbeta. Libraries were prepared by immunoSEQ multiplex PCR; TCRdb keeps only in-frame clonotypes and omits some of them. The sample includes about 130,000 clones, 80% of them seen just once. This entry is derived from a study of cytomegalovirus exposure and HLA in healthy donors. Sequenced sample: PBMCs. This receptor was obtained from a woman in her thirties or forties in good health and CMV-seronegative.

CDR3: CASSEGSVEQYF. In nucleotides, the CDR3 is TGTGCCAGCAGTGAAGGGTCGGTCGAGCAGTACTTC. The chain uses TRBV2 and TRBJ2-7, with D unclear. Germline lookup yields CDR1 SNHLY and CDR2 FYNNEI. V lost 1 base and J 6 bases, leaving 7 bases between the germline ends. The CDR3 is made up of 12 amino acids.